Described below is a single T cell receptor beta chain sequence and its context. The sample belongs to a study of blood T cell repertoires in COVID-19. Across the whole study: Material from acute and convalescent COVID-19 was sourced from the United States, Italy and Spain. Sample material is recorded as cDNA or gDNA derived from T cells, B-cell-depleted T cells, or PBMCs.

In germline, CDR1 is KGHDR, CDR2 SFDVKD. V was clipped by 3 bases and J by 4 bases; unmatched bases: 8. This CDR3 has 17 amino acids. Only in-frame clones appear in the TCRdb table, and some are missing; sequencing was by immunoSEQ multiplex PCR. In the table there are 70,000 or so clones, approximately 75% of which are singletons. V and J are TRBV24-1 and TRBJ2-2, with TRBD1 matching 9 bases. This TCR derives from a human donor in a cohort sampled during active COVID-19. Sequenced input: peripheral blood. CDR3 bases: TGTGCCACCAGTGATCAGATCCGGGACAGGGCCACCGGGGAGCTGTTTTTT. This sequence encodes CATSDQIRDRATGELFF.